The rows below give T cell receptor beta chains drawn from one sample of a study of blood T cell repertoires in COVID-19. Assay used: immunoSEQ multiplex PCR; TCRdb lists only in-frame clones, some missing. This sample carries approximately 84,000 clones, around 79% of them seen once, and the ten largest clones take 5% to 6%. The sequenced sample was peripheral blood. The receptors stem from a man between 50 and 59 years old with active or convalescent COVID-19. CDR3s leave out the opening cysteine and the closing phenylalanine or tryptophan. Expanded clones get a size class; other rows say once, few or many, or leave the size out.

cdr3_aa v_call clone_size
ASSLGGSGSYNEQF TRBV5-1 -
ASSPNRGNTIY TRBV7-2 -
ASSLDRLNSPLH TRBV5-1 -
ASSIGADPNYGYT TRBV19 many
ASSRTTGSETQY TRBV3-1/TRBV3-2 many
ASSVGREGTDTQY TRBV9 -
STNTGSSDADTQY TRBV29-1 -
ASSSGQGLNEKLF TRBV6-5 -
ASSLDSSGQY TRBV11-2 -
AIKAAALAGGETQY TRBV10-3 -
ASRRWAIAGGADAGSEQY TRBV12-5 -
SVVLTGDQPQH TRBV29-1 -
ASSPRVGEQF TRBV5-4 -
ASSSPDRGIYEQY TRBV6-6 -
ASAPDRDSGNTIY TRBV6-5 once
ASSRDSGGLRETQY TRBV11-2 -
ASSLWGPGGTEAF TRBV11-2 -
ASSFRGQSYNEQF TRBV7-3 few
ASSLVLAGGRDEQF TRBV11-2 -
AISEDRGGGPNEKLF TRBV10-3 -
ASRELAGGGEQY TRBV5-1 -
SVVGPTGEQY TRBV29-1 -
ASTITAGSNTEAF TRBV3-1/TRBV3-2 -
ASSVGGLTEAF TRBV9 -
SVPFGGLLNEQF TRBV29-1 -
ASSGGPGQSNEKLF TRBV6-1 once
ASTGAYGYT TRBV6-5 -
ASNQGGQETQY TRBV2 -
ASSPSGTGGMGYT TRBV11-1 -
AWVQSYEQY TRBV30 -
SAVIPGELF TRBV29-1 -
ASSPDRSSSYNSPLH TRBV7-6 -
ASSQTSRTDTQY TRBV2 -
ASSPQGGLARSYEQY TRBV18 -
ASSYKWGGYTEAF TRBV11-2 -
ASSQAGWNEAF TRBV4-3 -
ASSLEGGGIFHEQY TRBV7-2 -
ASHSSGGAAGELF TRBV2 once
ATSRSAGMYTEAF TRBV15 -
ASASGGFFGVKQF TRBV11-1 few
ASSQGQMNTEAF TRBV7-3 -